What follows are 31 T cell receptor beta chains derived from one specimen sequenced in a study of T cells in Graves' hyperthyroidism and ophthalmopathy. Regions amplified from RNA transcripts were the TCR beta CDR3 regions. In the first-round RT-PCR of the TCR CDR3, the HTBI primer set was used. TCRdb called the multiplex PCR reads again in MiXCR, with one record for every CDR3 protein. The sample contains about 270,000 distinct CDR3 sequences, over 20% of which appear only once. The sequenced material came from blood. The receptors shown here come from a man under 40 with Graves' ophthalmopathy.

The chain employs TRBV2 and TRBJ2-3, with 9 positions matching TRBD2. The CDR3 is 16 residues long. Trimming took 5 bases from V and 2 from J; bases not matched to a gene: 8. CDR1 and CDR2 from the germline V gene are SNHLY and FYNNEI. DNA of the CDR3: TGTGCCAGCAGTTTTGGGGCGGGAGGGTACACAGATACGCAGTATTTT. The encoded protein is CASSFGAGGYTDTQYF.

This clonotype was detected many times. The V gene is TRBV11-2, the J gene TRBJ2-3; D is perhaps TRBD2 (5 bases). CDR3 length: 15 amino acids. The V and J ends lost 1 base and 1 base respectively, with 9 bases between them. The germline V gene encodes CDR1 SGHAT and CDR2 FQNNGV. The CDR3 region is CASSLGRGRTDTQYF. The CDR3 DNA reads TGTGCCAGCAGCTTAGGACGGGGTCGCACAGATACGCAGTATTTT.

J is TRBJ1-2 and V is TRBV20-1, with D hard to call. The CDR3 totals 14 residues. The V gene's germline CDR1 is DFQATT and CDR2 SNEGSKA (reference sequence). The CDR3 nucleotides are TGCAGGGCTGGCCCGAGGGAGTCAGACTATGGCTACACCTTC. Translation: CRAGPRESDYGYTF.

This clonotype was seen at least ten times. The gene calls are TRBV28 and TRBJ1-5; D call uncertain. This CDR3 is built from 14 residues. Germline CDR1 and CDR2: MDHEN and SYDVKM. V lost 6 bases, J lost 2 bases, and 11 bases lay in between. The CDR3 sequence: CASRSARRNQPQHF. The CDR3 DNA reads TGTGCCAGCAGGAGCGCGCGCCGCAATCAGCCCCAGCATTTT.

The V and J genes are TRBV20-1 and TRBJ2-5; D is possibly TRBD2 (6 bases). V was clipped by 4 bases and J by 2 bases, with 8 bases between them. The germline V gene has CDR1 DFQATT and CDR2 SNEGSKA (reference sequence). There are 12 residues in the CDR3. The CDR3 spells CSATGLQETQYF. CDR3 coding DNA: TGCAGTGCTACGGGACTGCAAGAGACCCAGTACTTC.

This clonotype has only a few counts. The chain employs TRBV28 and TRBJ1-5; 8 bases agree with TRBD1. The CDR3 has 16 residues. After removal of 6 bases from V and 2 bases from J, the junction contained 9 bases not matched to a gene. CDR1 is MDHEN, CDR2 SYDVKM, per germline. CDR3 DNA sequence: TGTGCCAGCAGCCGCGGACAGGGATATGGCAATCAGCCCCAGCATTTT. Translated: CASSRGQGYGNQPQHF.

This clonotype was recorded a few times. This chain joins TRBV6-5 and TRBJ1-1; D not certain. In germline, CDR1 is MNHEY, CDR2 SVGAGI. The CDR3 sequence is 12 residues long. The V end was cut by 4 bases, the J end by 0 bases, with 3 bases between. The DNA for the CDR3 is TGTGCCAGCAGTTTATTGAACACTGAAGCTTTCTTT. It translates to CASSLLNTEAFF.

The table lists this clonotype with many counts. The J gene is TRBJ1-1, the V gene TRBV28; 8 nucleotides agree with TRBD1. Germline V lookup: CDR1 MDHEN, CDR2 SYDVKM. V shed 4 bases and J 4 bases; nucleotides not matched to a gene: 8. CDR3 length: 15 amino acids. In nucleotides, the CDR3 is TGTGCCAGCAGTTCCACCCGGGACAGGCCCACTGAAGCTTTCTTT. Protein sequence: CASSSTRDRPTEAFF.

This clonotype was counted at least ten times. The chain employs TRBV28 and TRBJ1-1; TRBD1 matches at 7 bases. V shed 5 bases, J shed 0 bases, and the junction held 3 bases outside the gene matches. From germline, CDR1 is MDHEN and CDR2 SYDVKM. The CDR3 spans 14 residues. CDR3 loop: CASSITGVNTEAFF. For the CDR3, the DNA is TGTGCCAGCAGTATCACAGGGGTGAACACTGAAGCTTTCTTT.

This clonotype has only a few counts. The rearrangement joins TRBV6-2 or TRBV6-3 to TRBJ2-7; weak D call: TRBD1 (5 bases). Trimming left V 6 bases short and J 0 bases short, with 9 bases between. Germline CDR1 is MNHEY and CDR2 is SVGEGT. The CDR3 consists of 13 residues. CDR3 in DNA: TGTGCCAGCAGGGACACAAACTCCTACGAGCAGTACTTC. Its protein is CASRDTNSYEQYF.

This clonotype was counted only a few times. This chain connects TRBV27 to TRBJ2-1, with D unresolved. The germline V gene has CDR1 MNHEY and CDR2 SMNVEV (reference sequence). CDR3 length: 15 amino acids. Trimming stripped 6 bases from V and 5 bases from J, with 17 bases between. The CDR3 reads CASRLFSTAHNEQFF. CDR3 DNA sequence: TGTGCCAGCAGGCTATTTAGTACTGCCCACAATGAGCAGTTCTTC.

The chain combines TRBV7-9 with TRBJ2-7; TRBD1 agrees at 8 bases. With 5 bases clipped from V and 1 base from J, the junction kept 10 bases outside the gene matches. This CDR3 is built from 16 residues. Germline assignment: CDR1 SEHNR and CDR2 FQNEAQ (reference sequence). Written as DNA, the CDR3 is TGTGCCAGCAGCGGCAGGGGGCGGTCCCCATCCTACGAGCAGTACTTC. This codes for CASSGRGRSPSYEQYF.

This chain joins TRBV12-3 or TRBV12-4 and TRBJ1-2; 9 bases align to TRBD1. This CDR3 region has 13 residues. V dropped 5 bases and J dropped 8; count of bases not matched to a gene: 6. This CDR3 is CASSRDRVYGYTF. For the CDR3, the DNA is TGTGCCAGCAGTCGGGACAGGGTCTACGGCTACACCTTC.

With respect to this clonotype: This may be a read error, as it is one base from a much larger clone. The rearrangement links TRBV24-1 to TRBJ1-2, with 7 bases aligning to TRBD1. With V trimmed by 4 bases and J by 6 bases, 13 bases remained unmatched. CDR1 is KGHDR and CDR2 is SFDVKD in the germline V gene. The length of the CDR3 is 16 residues. DNA of the CDR3: TGTGCCACCAGTGACGGCAAGGGACAGACCGCTGATGGCTACACCTTC. This codes for CATSDGKGQTADGYTF.

The table lists this clonotype with a few counts. The rearrangement links TRBV19 to TRBJ2-3; D tentatively fits TRBD1 or TRBD2 (5 bases each). The CDR3 extends over 18 amino acids. CDR1 and CDR2 from the germline V gene are LNHDA and SQIVND (reference sequence). Trimming took 4 bases from V and 0 from J, leaving 20 bases between them. The CDR3 protein is CASSNRMGLGGSTDTQYF. DNA of the CDR3: TGTGCCAGTAGTAACAGGATGGGGCTAGGAGGTAGCACAGATACGCAGTATTTT. The variable domain in full, completed from reference TRBV19 and TRBJ2-3, reads DGGITQSPKYLFRKEGQNVTLSCEQNLNHDAMYWYRQDPGQGLRLIYYSQIVNDFQKGDIAEGYSVSREKKESFPLTVTSAQKNPTAFYLCASSNRMGLGGSTDTQYFGPGTRLTVL.

The chain is built from TRBV10-1 and TRBJ1-6, with D possibly TRBD1 on 5 matching bases. Between the trimmed V and J ends, which lost 5 bases and 13 bases, there was a span of 15 bases. CDR3 length equals 13 residues. Looked up from germline, CDR1 is WNHNN and CDR2 is SYGVQD (reference sequence). The CDR3: CASSTGTLKPLHF. CDR3 nucleotides: TGCGCCAGCAGTACCGGGACTCTCAAGCCCCTCCACTTT.

This clonotype was seen a handful of times. The chain recombines TRBV7-9 with TRBJ2-5, with D perhaps assigned TRBD1 or TRBD2 (6 bases each). The CDR3 runs to 14 residues. Germline loops: CDR1 SEHNR, CDR2 FQNEAQ (reference sequence). Trimming took 2 bases from V and 4 from J, leaving 11 bases between them. The CDR3 DNA reads TGTGCCAGCAGCTTACCGGGGGCGGGAGAGACCCAGTACTTC. This codes for CASSLPGAGETQYF. Full variable domain (missing parts from reference TRBV7-9 and TRBJ2-5): DTGVSQNPRHKITKRGQNVTFRCDPISEHNRLYWYRQTLGQGPEFLTYFQNEAQLEKSRLLSDRFSAERPKGSFSTLEIQRTEQGDSAMYLCASSLPGAGETQYFGPGTRLLVL.

This clonotype was seen ten or more times. The chain combines TRBV6-1 with TRBJ2-5; D is unresolved. V lost 1 base, J lost 5 bases, and 11 bases lay in between. Germline assignment: CDR1 MNHNS and CDR2 SASEGT. The CDR3 runs to 14 residues. In DNA, the CDR3 is TGTGCCAGCAGTGAAGTCTTGGGAAGGGAGACCCAGTACTTC. Translating it yields CASSEVLGRETQYF.

This clonotype was seen repeatedly, ten times or more. CDR3 residues: CATSGPGGTGELFF. In DNA, the CDR3 is TGTGCCACCAGTGGTCCAGGGGGGACCGGGGAGCTGTTTTTT. The chain has TRBV24-1 and TRBJ2-2; D might be TRBD1 (7 bases). In germline, CDR1 is KGHDR, CDR2 SFDVKD. This CDR3 comprises 14 residues. Trimming removed 5 bases at V and 5 bases at J, with 11 bases between.

This clonotype showed up just a few times. This chain uses TRBV2 with TRBJ2-5; D tentatively reads TRBD1 or TRBD2 (5 bases each). This CDR3 contains 12 residues. Trimming stripped 11 bases from V and 1 base from J, with 11 bases between. From germline, CDR1 is SNHLY and CDR2 FYNNEI. CDR3 sequence: CAVGDPQETQYF. CDR3 bases: TGTGCCGTTGGGGACCCCCAAGAGACCCAGTACTTC. The full variable domain, with the rest looked up from reference TRBV2 and TRBJ2-5, is EPEVTQTPSHQVTQMGQEVILRCVPISNHLYFYWYRQILGQKVEFLVSFYNNEISEKSEIFDDQFSVERPDGSNFTLKIRSTKLEDSAMYFCAVGDPQETQYFGPGTRLLVL.

This rearrangement joins TRBV2 to TRBJ1-6, with a weak D call TRBD1 (5 bases). There are 14 residues in the CDR3. Germline CDR1 reads SNHLY; CDR2 reads FYNNEI. Trimming cost V 3 bases and J 10 bases, with 13 bases left between them. The DNA for the CDR3 is TGTGCCAGCAGTGACAGGGTACGAAACTCACCCCTCCACTTT. Protein sequence: CASSDRVRNSPLHF.

This clonotype showed up just a few times. This chain links TRBV6-1 with TRBJ2-7; 10 bases are a match to TRBD2. J gave up 2 bases and V 5 bases, and 15 bases lay outside the gene matches. Germline CDR1 is MNHNS and CDR2 is SASEGT. The CDR3 totals 18 residues. The DNA for the CDR3 is TGTGCCAGCAGTTATACAGCCAGGTCTAGCGGGAGCCCCTACGAGCAGTACTTC. Protein sequence: CASSYTARSSGSPYEQYF.

The chain uses TRBV10-3 and TRBJ2-1, with D uncertain. There are 14 residues in the CDR3. Per the germline V gene, CDR1 is ENHRY and CDR2 is SYGVKD. With 2 bases removed from V and 5 bases from J, the gap between germline ends came to 10 bases. CDR3 loop: CAISETIRDNEQFF. The DNA of the CDR3 is TGTGCCATCAGTGAGACCATTAGGGACAATGAGCAGTTCTTC.

Remarks on this clonotype: The CDR3 end shows no conserved phenylalanine or tryptophan, and so a read error is likely. The chain employs TRBV7-9 and TRBJ2-4; 10 bases match TRBD1. Germline CDR1 reads SEHNR; CDR2 reads FQNEAQ (reference sequence). J lost 7 bases, V lost 5 bases, and 8 bases had no gene match. The CDR3 covers 15 residues. The CDR3 is CASSGYGQGGNIQYS. In DNA form, the CDR3 reads TGTGCCAGCAGCGGATACGGACAGGGGGGGAACATTCAGTACTCC.

The V call is TRBV30, the J call TRBJ2-1, with unresolved D. Trimming took 2 bases from V and 4 from J, leaving 6 bases between them. CDR1 GTSNPN and CDR2 SVGIG come from the germline V gene (reference sequence). CDR3 length: 12 residues. CDR3 in DNA: TGTGCCTGGAGTTATGGGTACAATGAGCAGTTCTTC. Encoded protein: CAWSYGYNEQFF.

The gene calls are TRBV3-1 and TRBJ2-6, with D unclear. The CDR3 has 15 amino acids. V lost 6 bases and J lost 2, with 11 bases in between. CDR1 is LGHDT and CDR2 is YNNKEL in the germline V gene (reference sequence). CDR3 region: CASSPYEPGANVLTF. The CDR3 DNA follows: TGTGCCAGCAGTCCTTACGAACCTGGGGCCAACGTCCTGACTTTC.

The rearrangement uses TRBV6-5 and TRBJ2-3; D call uncertain. The germline CDR1 and CDR2 sequences are MNHEY and SVGAGI. This CDR3 contains 15 residues. Deletions cut 0 bases from V and 5 bases from J, with 12 bases between. The CDR3 DNA reads TGTGCCAGCAGTTACTCTCCTTCCGCCGGAGATACGCAGTATTTT. This codes for CASSYSPSAGDTQYF.

The CDR3 region has the DNA TGTGCCAGCTCACCATCCGGACAGGGAATAGGAGAGACCCAGTACTTC. It is translated as CASSPSGQGIGETQYF. The rearrangement uses TRBV18 and TRBJ2-5, with TRBD1 matching 8 bases. V lost 2 bases to trimming and J lost 4 bases; unmatched junction nucleotides: 9. The CDR3 loop spans 16 amino acids. In germline, CDR1 is KGHSH, CDR2 LQKENI.

The sample holds a few counts of this clonotype. V is TRBV11-2 and J is TRBJ2-6; possible D gene TRBD1, 6 bases. Germline V gene lookup returns CDR1 SGHAT and CDR2 FQNNGV. Trimming cost V 5 bases and J 0 bases, with 17 bases left between them. CDR3 length equals 18 residues. Written as DNA, the CDR3 is TGTGCCAGCAGCGTGTTCAGGGGCACTCTCTCTGGGGCCAACGTCCTGACTTTC. It encodes CASSVFRGTLSGANVLTF.

The chain employs TRBV27 and TRBJ1-5; 8 bases align to TRBD1. J was trimmed by 4 bases and V by 8 bases; bases with no gene match: 7. CDR1 and CDR2 (germline): MNHEY, SMNVEV (reference sequence). The CDR3 loop spans 14 amino acids. The CDR3 sequence: CASRPGQANQPQHF. CDR3 bases: TGTGCCAGCCGGCCGGGACAGGCTAATCAGCCCCAGCATTTT.

This clonotype was seen at least ten times. The chain combines TRBV28 with TRBJ1-4; TRBD1 aligns across 11 bases. The germline CDR1 and CDR2 sequences are MDHEN and SYDVKM. CDR3 length: 15 residues. With 5 bases clipped from V and 8 bases from J, the junction kept 7 bases outside the gene matches. The CDR3 is CASSPPRTGGEKLFF. CDR3 DNA sequence: TGTGCCAGCAGTCCGCCGAGGACAGGGGGCGAAAAACTGTTTTTT.